The sequence of this T cell receptor (beta chain) was determined in a study of CD8 T cells in Susac syndrome. V gave up 3 bases and J gave up 1 base; unmatched junction bases: 4. CDR3 length: 15 amino acids. CDR1 KGHSH and CDR2 LQKENI come from the germline V gene. Each multiple sclerosis control was a treatment-naive patient with relapsing-remitting disease that was either stable or active. Purification of the CD8+ and CD4+ T cells relied on negative isolation, and TEMRA cells underwent FACS enrichment. A quantity of about 0.5 to 1 ug RNA underwent reverse transcription using random hexamers. The amplification used immunoSEQ multiplex PCR on TCR beta CDR3; it spanned 54 Vbeta and 13 Jbeta. TCRdb passed the immunoSEQ multiplex PCR reads through MiXCR, listing each CDR3 protein once. In the table there are some 190,000 distinct CDR3 sequences, 90% to 96% of which are singletons.

What was sequenced was CD4+ T cells from PBMCs. This receptor was identified in a human donor with multiple sclerosis. The V and J genes are TRBV18 and TRBJ1-1; 8 bases align to TRBD1. The DNA of the CDR3 is TGTGCCAGCTCACCGGCGGGGACAGGGAACACTGAAGCTTTCTTT. Its protein product is CASSPAGTGNTEAFF.